Listed below are T cell receptor beta chains from one sample, sequenced in a study of PD-L1 blockade in urothelial cancer. Profiling relied on immunoSEQ multiplex PCR, and the TCRdb table lists in-frame clones only, not all of them. The sample lists 66,000 or so clones; about 88% were seen once. The source material was PBMCs, sampled around atezolizumab (anti-PD-L1) treatment. Receptors were obtained from a man in his sixties with urothelial cancer. CDR3s include the opening cysteine and the closing phenylalanine or tryptophan. Fields, in order: V gene, CDR3 protein.

>TRBV10-3
CAIDRGLSSYNEQFF
>TRBV28
CASSLRDRGWQPQHF
>TRBV5-6
CASSLVSSNQPQHF
>TRBV5-1
CASSPGQGPYGYTF
>TRBV25-1
CASSEPTGGFYNEQFF
>TRBV19
CASSGGQGRREKLFF
>TRBV11-1
CASSLWVAGGTDTQYF
>TRBV5-1
CASSPGQNRWNEQFF
>TRBV6-6
CASSFQIYEQYF
>TRBV7-2
CASSSTSGSHRTF
>TRBV6-6
CASSYSQGASEKLFF
>TRBV5-4
CASSQGGRYEQYF
>TRBV28
CASNRDRYGYTF
>TRBV7-6
CASSLAISPTSGTNEQFF
>TRBV5-6
CASSLLTGFQPQHF
>TRBV5-8
CASSLWGPNEKLFF
>TRBV15
CATSRGAAAGETQYF
>TRBV2
CASRAGITIYGYTF
>TRBV11-2
CASSLVRDRGYGYTF
>TRBV30
CACASGGITDTQYF
>TRBV11-2
CASSLGGEYIQYF
>TRBV6-1
CASILRYQVADTQYF
>TRBV19
CASSIDRDYGYTF
>TRBV11-2
CASSEDRGWVGELFF
>TRBV5-4
CASSPNPGQPQHF
>TRBV5-6
CASSPAGTTGNIQYF
>TRBV4-1
CASSQDELDGTAHNEQFF
>TRBV4-1
CASSPRTGNYGYTF
>TRBV5-1
CASSSQENTEAFF
>TRBV5-1
CASSLLQGVTEAFF
>TRBV7-2
CASSLEFGGANEQYF
>TRBV5-4
CASSSGHPNTGELFF
>TRBV6-4
CATRSWSGANVLTF
>TRBV2
CASTSGTSDYEQYF
>TRBV7-9
CASSLAGGLNTEAFF
>TRBV30
CAWTSRELHTIYF
>TRBV10-3
CAIGTSGVNEQFF
>TRBV4-3
CASSQDGLRYNEQFF
>TRBV7-9
CASSLVGTGYETQYF
>TRBV4-1
CASSQFGF
>TRBV7-2
CASSSQGTANTEAFF
>TRBV7-2
CASSFPLGADEKLFF
>TRBV28
CASTQGYEQYF
>TRBV4-1
CASSQGGGTSGSRADTQYF
>TRBV7-6
CASTPSYSGSYNEQFF
>TRBV6-6
CASSTPRGGKTDEQFF
>TRBV30
CAWALTGHEQYF
>TRBV10-3
CAISERGTNEKLFF
>TRBV13
CASSLEGRKIEQYF
>TRBV7-7
CASSLGQNTEAFF
>TRBV9
CASSAGGGGPGNTIYF
>TRBV6-1
CASRQEETQYF
>TRBV9
CASSVDGTGTERAYLETQYF
>TRBV2
CASNPTGYEQYF
>TRBV18
CASSSTPGLAGWEQFF
>TRBV7-9
CASSLRLTARGYTF
>TRBV28
CASSQGFATNEKLFF
>TRBV27
CASRLRQGAHQGYTF
>TRBV13
CASSLTGTGGETQYF
>TRBV7-9
CATRTGNSYEQYF